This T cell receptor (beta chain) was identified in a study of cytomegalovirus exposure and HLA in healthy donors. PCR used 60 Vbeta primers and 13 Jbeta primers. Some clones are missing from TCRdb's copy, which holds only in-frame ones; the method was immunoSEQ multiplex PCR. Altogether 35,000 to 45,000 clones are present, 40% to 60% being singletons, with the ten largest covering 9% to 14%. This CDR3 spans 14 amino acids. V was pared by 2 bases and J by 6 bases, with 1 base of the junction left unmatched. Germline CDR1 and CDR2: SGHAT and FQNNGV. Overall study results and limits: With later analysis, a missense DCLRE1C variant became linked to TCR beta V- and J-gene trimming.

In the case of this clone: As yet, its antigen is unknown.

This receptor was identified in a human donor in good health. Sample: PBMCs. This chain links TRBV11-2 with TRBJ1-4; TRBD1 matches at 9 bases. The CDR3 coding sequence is TGTGCCAGCAGCTTAACAGGGGGCGATGAAAAACTGTTTTTT. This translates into CASSLTGGDEKLFF.